The 31 T cell receptor beta chains presented below share a single source sample, sequenced in a study of T cells in tuberculosis. After thawing and overnight rest, PBMC were stained with GMM-loaded CD1B tetramer, viability dye and anti-CD3 for sorting. C32 glucose monomycolate from Rhodococcus equi was loaded onto the CD1B tetramers. Repertoires were generated with immunoSEQ multiplex PCR, while TCRdb's copy carries only in-frame clones and drops some. The sample contains about 88,000 clones, about nine tenths of which appear only once. Source material: CD1b-GMM tetramer-negative cells sorted from PBMCs. These receptors were taken from an adult woman with latent tuberculosis.

This chain links TRBV5-8 with TRBJ2-3, with a weak D call TRBD2 (5 bases). V was shortened by 0 bases and J by 2 bases, with 10 bases between the two germline ends. This CDR3 region has 15 residues. Germline V gene lookup returns CDR1 SGHTS and CDR2 YDEGEE. In DNA, the CDR3 is TGTGCCAGCAGCTTGGGCTTGGGAGACACAGATACGCAGTATTTT. Its protein product is CASSLGLGDTDTQYF.

The chain is built from TRBV6-5 and TRBJ1-2, with 7 bases matching TRBD1. This CDR3 spans 14 amino acids. Germline loops: CDR1 MNHEY, CDR2 SVGAGI. J lost 3 bases, V lost 2 bases, and 3 bases had no gene match. In DNA form, the CDR3 reads TGTGCCAGCAGTTACGCGACAGGGTACTATGGCTACACCTTC. It yields the protein CASSYATGYYGYTF.

The chain has TRBV5-1 and TRBJ1-6, with D possibly matching TRBD1 (6 bases). Between the trimmed V and J ends, which lost 4 bases and 3 bases, there was a span of 11 bases. Germline loops: CDR1 SGHRS, CDR2 YFSETQ. The CDR3 has 15 residues. CDR3 bases: TGCGCCAGCAGCCCCGGGACATTCTATAATTCACCCCTCCACTTT. Residues: CASSPGTFYNSPLHF.

About this clone itself: Mismatch with germline at one junction end may stem from a read error. The gene calls are TRBV7-9 and TRBJ1-2, with TRBD1 identical over 8 bases. The CDR3 totals 11 residues. Germline V gene data show CDR1 as SEHNR and CDR2 as FQNEAQ (reference sequence). The CDR3 DNA follows: TGTGCCAGCAGCTTATATGGGACAGGCCTCTTC. As protein: CASSLYGTGLF.

V usage is TRBV5-1 and J usage is TRBJ2-5; 12 bases agree with TRBD2. The germline CDR1 and CDR2 sequences are SGHRS and YFSETQ. This CDR3 has 15 residues. V trimming: 4 bases; J trimming: 4 bases; junction bases outside the gene matches: 5. The CDR3 reads CASSPLAGGRETQYF. The CDR3 nucleotides are TGCGCCAGCAGCCCGCTAGCGGGGGGGCGAGAGACCCAGTACTTC. The full variable domain, completed using reference TRBV5-1 and TRBJ2-5, is KAGVTQTPRYLIKTRGQQVTLSCSPISGHRSVSWYQQTPGQGLQFLFEYFSETQRNKGNFPGRFSGRQFSNSRSEMNVSTLELGDSALYLCASSPLAGGRETQYFGPGTRLLVL.

The V and J genes are TRBV7-8 and TRBJ2-3; possible D gene TRBD2, 5 bases. CDR3 length: 13 amino acids. With 4 bases removed from V and 4 bases from J, the gap between germline ends came to 9 bases. Germline-derived CDR1 and CDR2 are SGHVS and FQNEAQ. CDR3 amino acids: CASSYPGSDTQYF. DNA of the CDR3: TGTGCCAGCAGCTATCCGGGGTCAGATACGCAGTATTTT.

The chain uses TRBV6-1 and TRBJ2-3; D not resolved. Trimming removed 3 bases at V and 2 bases at J, with 15 bases between. Germline CDR1 and CDR2: MNHNS and SASEGT. The CDR3 is 16 amino acids. The CDR3 coding sequence is TGTGCCAGCAGTGATCGGGTCGGCCTCGTCACAGATACGCAGTATTTT. This translates into CASSDRVGLVTDTQYF.

The chain is built from TRBV29-1 and TRBJ1-1, with TRBD1 identical over 7 bases. The CDR3 runs 15 residues. From germline, CDR1 is SQVTM and CDR2 ANQGSEA. V lost 7 bases to trimming and J lost 2 bases; unmatched junction nucleotides: 13. The CDR3 is CSALGDSWSNTEAFF. CDR3 bases: TGCAGCGCCCTAGGGGACAGTTGGTCTAACACTGAAGCTTTCTTT.

The CDR3 loop reads CASSPGLAGVTGELFF. In DNA, the CDR3 is TGTGCCAGCTCACCAGGACTAGCGGGGGTTACCGGGGAGCTGTTTTTT. This rearrangement joins TRBV18 to TRBJ2-2, with TRBD2 matching over 13 bases. The CDR3 consists of 16 residues. CDR1 is KGHSH, CDR2 LQKENI, per germline. Losses at the gene ends were 2 bases for V and 5 bases for J; bases not matched to a gene: 2. Combining the CDR3 with reference TRBV18 and TRBJ2-2 gives the whole variable domain NAGVMQNPRHLVRRRGQEARLRCSPMKGHSHVYWYRQLPEEGLKFMVYLQKENIIDESGMPKERFSAEFPKEGPSILRIQQVVRGDSAAYFCASSPGLAGVTGELFFGEGSRLTVL.

This clone was found once. The chain employs TRBV19 and TRBJ1-2; maybe TRBD1 (6 bases). V was trimmed by 7 bases and J by 3 bases, leaving 12 bases between them. Germline V gene lookup returns CDR1 LNHDA and CDR2 SQIVND (reference sequence). This CDR3 is 13 amino acids long. CDR3 region: CASTVQGYYGYTF. As DNA, the CDR3 is TGTGCCAGTACCGTACAGGGTTACTATGGCTACACCTTC.

This sequence joins TRBV4-3 and TRBJ1-6; 7 bases align to TRBD1. This CDR3 contains 13 residues. After removal of 4 bases from V and 11 bases from J, the junction contained 5 bases not matched to a gene. Germline assignment: CDR1 LGHNA and CDR2 YSLEER. Here the CDR3 DNA reads TGCGCCAGCAGCCTTACAGGGGAGACACCCCTCCACTTT. This sequence encodes CASSLTGETPLHF.

This sequence joins TRBV30 and TRBJ2-5; 13 positions agree with TRBD2. The V gene end was trimmed by 0 bases and the J gene end by 5 bases; junction bases not matched to a gene: 0. The V gene's germline CDR1 is GTSNPN and CDR2 SVGIG (reference sequence). This CDR3 contains 14 residues. Written as DNA, the CDR3 is TGTGCCTGGAGTGTGGGACTAGCGGGGGAGACCCAGTACTTC. This codes for CAWSVGLAGETQYF.

The chain combines TRBV27 with TRBJ1-4, with 8 bases identical to TRBD1. Germline V gives CDR1 MNHEY, CDR2 SMNVEV (reference sequence). This CDR3 spans 15 amino acids. V was pared by 5 bases and J by 4 bases, with 6 bases of the junction left unmatched. CDR3 residues: CASSPSTGVNEKLFF. DNA for the CDR3: TGTGCCAGCAGTCCCTCGACAGGGGTTAATGAAAAACTGTTTTTT.

In this sample, this clone turned up once. The genes are TRBV10-3 and TRBJ2-3; 10 nucleotides match TRBD2. The CDR3 loop spans 15 amino acids. V was pared by 8 bases and J by 3 bases, with 8 bases of the junction left unmatched. CDR1 is ENHRY, CDR2 SYGVKD, per germline. The CDR3: CAILAGERRTDTQYF. In DNA, the CDR3 is TGTGCCATCCTAGCGGGGGAACGACGAACAGATACGCAGTATTTT.

DNA of the CDR3: TGTGCCAGCAGCGATAGGTGGACACGGAGACGACTGGATACGCAGTATTTT. As protein: CASSDRWTRRRLDTQYF. This chain links TRBV28 with TRBJ2-3; D perhaps matches TRBD1 (5 bases). This CDR3 is built from 17 residues. V dropped 6 bases and J dropped 6 bases, with 25 bases sitting between them. Germline assignment: CDR1 MDHEN and CDR2 SYDVKM.

V is TRBV5-4 and J is TRBJ1-1, with unresolved D. This CDR3 has 15 amino acids. Germline V gene sequence: CDR1 SGHNT, CDR2 YYREEE (reference sequence). Trimming took 1 base from V and 0 from J, leaving 10 bases between them. As DNA, the CDR3 is TGTGCCAGCAGCTTGATTGGCGGGTTGAACACTGAAGCTTTCTTT. It yields the protein CASSLIGGLNTEAFF.

This clone was counted a single time. The rearrangement links TRBV5-1 to TRBJ1-4, with D hard to call. CDR1 and CDR2 (germline): SGHRS, YFSETQ. The CDR3 is 11 residues long. V lost 3 bases to trimming and J lost 7 bases, with 4 bases between them. CDR3 in amino acids: CASSSGEKLFF. The CDR3 region has the DNA TGCGCCAGCAGCTCGGGTGAAAAACTGTTTTTT. Variable domain in full (rest from reference TRBV5-1 and TRBJ1-4): KAGVTQTPRYLIKTRGQQVTLSCSPISGHRSVSWYQQTPGQGLQFLFEYFSETQRNKGNFPGRFSGRQFSNSRSEMNVSTLELGDSALYLCASSSGEKLFFGSGTQLSVL.

The chain couples TRBV18 to TRBJ1-5; TRBD1 aligns across 8 bases. The V segment lost 6 bases and the J segment 2 bases; nucleotides outside the gene matches: 6. Per the germline V gene, CDR1 is KGHSH and CDR2 is LQKENI. This CDR3 spans 15 amino acids. This CDR3 reads CASSPSTGGNQPQHF. The CDR3 nucleotides read TGTGCCAGCTCCCCTTCGACAGGGGGCAATCAGCCCCAGCATTTT. Complete variable domain (other parts from reference TRBV18 and TRBJ1-5): NAGVMQNPRHLVRRRGQEARLRCSPMKGHSHVYWYRQLPEEGLKFMVYLQKENIIDESGMPKERFSAEFPKEGPSILRIQQVVRGDSAAYFCASSPSTGGNQPQHFGDGTRLSIL.

The chain couples TRBV5-4 to TRBJ2-5, with 7 bases identical to TRBD2. Germline assignment: CDR1 SGHNT and CDR2 YYREEE (reference sequence). V was pared by 4 bases and J by 4 bases, with 7 bases of the junction left unmatched. The CDR3 is made up of 14 amino acids. The CDR3 coding sequence is TGTGCCAGCAGCACCGGACTAGGCCGAGAGACCCAGTACTTC. Its translation is CASSTGLGRETQYF.

Written as DNA, the CDR3 is TGTGCCAGCAGCCATAGCAGGGGAGGGGACTATGGCTACACCTTC. Protein product: CASSHSRGGDYGYTF. The chain combines TRBV5-5 with TRBJ1-2, with a possible D match to TRBD1 (6 bases). V was trimmed by 4 bases and J by 3 bases, leaving 16 bases between them. Germline loops: CDR1 SGHKS, CDR2 YYEKEE (reference sequence). This CDR3 spans 15 amino acids.

V and J are TRBV10-3 and TRBJ1-4; no clear D. CDR1 and CDR2 (germline): ENHRY, SYGVKD. This CDR3 is built from 13 residues. Trimming took off 2 bases at V and 5 bases at J, with 6 bases between the two ends. The CDR3 here is CAISEGLNEKLFF. Written as DNA, the CDR3 is TGTGCCATCAGTGAGGGGCTAAATGAAAAACTGTTTTTT.

This chain joins TRBV18 and TRBJ2-1, with a possible D match to TRBD2 (6 bases). Germline assignment: CDR1 KGHSH and CDR2 LQKENI. This CDR3 has 14 amino acids. Between the trimmed V and J ends, which lost 5 bases and 4 bases, there was a span of 12 bases. CDR3 protein: CASSAAGPYNEQFF. Written as DNA, the CDR3 is TGTGCCAGCTCAGCGGCGGGGCCTTACAATGAGCAGTTCTTC.

The rearrangement links TRBV7-9 to TRBJ2-1, with 9 nucleotides matching TRBD1. Germline V gives CDR1 SEHNR, CDR2 FQNEAQ (reference sequence). V shed 3 bases, J shed 7 bases, and the junction held 4 bases outside the gene matches. CDR3 length equals 14 residues. CDR3 residues: CASSFADRGNEQFF. DNA of the CDR3: TGTGCCAGCAGCTTTGCGGACAGGGGTAATGAGCAGTTCTTC.

The chain combines TRBV7-9 with TRBJ2-1, with TRBD2 identical over 14 bases. The CDR3 has 17 residues. Unmatched junction bases numbered 12, after V lost 6 bases and J lost 8 bases. The V gene's germline CDR1 is SEHNR and CDR2 FQNEAQ (reference sequence). CDR3 sequence reads: CASSPEQTSGGAHEQFF. CDR3 bases: TGTGCCAGCAGTCCTGAACAGACTAGCGGGGGGGCTCATGAGCAGTTCTTC.

V is TRBV27 and J is TRBJ2-3, with 10 bases matching TRBD1. Trimming at V came to 2 bases and at J to 4 bases, leaving 6 bases not matched to a gene. Germline V gene lookup returns CDR1 MNHEY and CDR2 SMNVEV (reference sequence). The CDR3 spans 16 residues. CDR3 in amino acids: CASSLEPTGGPDTQYF. DNA for the CDR3: TGTGCCAGCAGTTTAGAACCGACAGGGGGCCCAGATACGCAGTATTTT.

V and J are TRBV7-9 and TRBJ2-5; 10 nucleotides line up with TRBD2. Germline V gene data show CDR1 as SEHNR and CDR2 as FQNEAQ (reference sequence). The CDR3 is 18 residues long. J lost 4 bases, V lost 3 bases, and 14 bases had no gene match. The CDR3 protein is CASSFGGSSGGPLETQYF. The CDR3 DNA sequence: TGTGCCAGCAGCTTTGGGGGGAGTAGCGGGGGGCCATTAGAGACCCAGTACTTC.

The chain carries TRBV19 and TRBJ1-1; 8 bases match TRBD1. Germline V lookup: CDR1 LNHDA, CDR2 SQIVND (reference sequence). CDR3 length: 15 residues. The J segment lost 0 bases and the V segment lost 4 bases, leaving 4 bases of the junction unmatched. CDR3 sequence (DNA): TGTGCCAGTAGTACCCGACAGGGGATGAACACTGAAGCTTTCTTT. This codes for CASSTRQGMNTEAFF.

The chain has TRBV9 and TRBJ2-1; the D gene is possibly TRBD1 (6 bases). Trimming stripped 0 bases from V and 0 bases from J, with 10 bases between. CDR1 is SGDLS, CDR2 YYNGEE, per germline. This CDR3 comprises 16 residues. CDR3 nucleotide sequence: TGTGCCAGCAGCGTAGTTGGGGGCTCCTCCTACAATGAGCAGTTCTTC. Translating gives CASSVVGGSSYNEQFF.

The V and J genes are TRBV27 and TRBJ2-3; 10 nucleotides agree with TRBD2. This CDR3 has 17 residues. V was pared by 1 base and J by 4 bases, with 8 bases of the junction left unmatched. The germline CDR1 and CDR2 sequences are MNHEY and SMNVEV (reference sequence). The CDR3 region has the DNA TGTGCCAGCAGTTTATATTTTCGTCTAGCGGGGGCAGATACGCAGTATTTT. Translation: CASSLYFRLAGADTQYF.

The chain recombines TRBV6-5 with TRBJ1-2, with a weak D call TRBD1 (6 bases). V lost 6 bases and J lost 6, with 14 bases in between. The CDR3 runs to 13 residues. The germline CDR1 and CDR2 sequences are MNHEY and SVGAGI. The CDR3 region is CASRDPGQDGYTF. The CDR3 DNA is TGTGCCAGCAGGGACCCGGGACAAGATGGCTACACCTTC.

V and J are TRBV19 and TRBJ1-6; weak D call: TRBD1 (5 bases). V lost 8 bases to trimming and J lost 2 bases, with 10 bases between them. Germline loops: CDR1 LNHDA, CDR2 SQIVND (reference sequence). This CDR3 region has 14 residues. CDR3 nucleotide sequence: TGTGCCAGTCGGCAGGGCCCCTATAATTCACCCCTCCACTTT. Its protein is CASRQGPYNSPLHF.